Below, one T cell receptor (beta chain) is given with its context. A second PCR of 7 to 11 cycles used a sample-barcoded 5' primer and a J-beta primer mix. Each cDNA molecule was tagged by a template-switch adaptor that had 12 random nucleotides. TCRdb ran MiXCR on the 5' RACE reads and lists one entry per CDR3 protein. Here the sample spans about 1.1 million distinct CDR3 sequences, roughly two fifths being singletons. The CDR3 extends over 13 amino acids. The germline CDR1 and CDR2 sequences are MRHNA and SNTAGT. With 6 bases removed from V and 3 bases from J, the gap between germline ends came to 12 bases. These data belong to a study of blood T cells in healthy people across ages.

Sequenced material: blood. The receptor was isolated from a man aged 18 to 30 in good health. This chain connects TRBV6-4 to TRBJ2-7; D gene unclear. The CDR3 DNA reads TGTGCCAGCAGGACAAGCTTCTTCTACGAGCAGTACTTC. Its protein product is CASRTSFFYEQYF.